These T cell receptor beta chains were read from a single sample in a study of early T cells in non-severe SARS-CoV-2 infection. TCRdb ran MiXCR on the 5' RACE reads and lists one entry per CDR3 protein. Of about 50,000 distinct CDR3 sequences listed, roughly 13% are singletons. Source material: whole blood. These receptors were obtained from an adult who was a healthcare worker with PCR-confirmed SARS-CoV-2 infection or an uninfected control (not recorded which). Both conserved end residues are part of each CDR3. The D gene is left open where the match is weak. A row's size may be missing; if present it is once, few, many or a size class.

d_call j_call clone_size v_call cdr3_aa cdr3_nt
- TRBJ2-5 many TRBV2 CASSENELYGRQETQYF TGTGCCAGCAGTGAAAACGAGTTGTACGGACGCCAAGAGACCCAGTACTTC
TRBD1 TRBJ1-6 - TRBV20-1 CSARTGPYNSPLHF TGCAGTGCTAGGACAGGGCCCTATAATTCACCCCTCCACTTT
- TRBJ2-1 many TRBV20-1 CSARDASAGRSYNEQFF TGCAGTGCTAGAGACGCCTCCGCGGGCCGCTCCTACAATGAGCAGTTCTTC
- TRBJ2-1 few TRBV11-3 CASSLEGRPYNEQFF TGTGCCAGCAGCTTAGAGGGGCGGCCCTACAATGAGCAGTTCTTC
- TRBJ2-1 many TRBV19 CASSKRAYNEQFF TGTGCCAGTAGCAAGAGGGCCTACAATGAGCAGTTCTTC
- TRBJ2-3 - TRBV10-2 CASSDGGNPGADTQYF TGCGCCAGCAGTGATGGGGGCAACCCCGGGGCAGATACGCAGTATTTT
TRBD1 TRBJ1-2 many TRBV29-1 CSALAGGVGYTF TGCAGCGCCTTAGCAGGGGGTGTGGGCTACACCTTC
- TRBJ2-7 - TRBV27 CASSAGFNYEQYF TGTGCCAGCTCTGCGGGTTTTAACTACGAGCAGTACTTC
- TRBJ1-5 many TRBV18 CASSPGRGSTSSNQPQHF TGTGCCAGCTCACCGGGCAGGGGAAGTACAAGTAGCAATCAGCCCCAGCATTTT
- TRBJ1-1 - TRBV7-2 CASSTDGRAFF TGTGCCAGCAGCACCGATGGGCGAGCTTTCTTT
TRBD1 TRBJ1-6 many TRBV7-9 CASSPRTGGRDSPLHF TGTGCCAGCAGCCCTAGGACAGGGGGAAGAGATTCACCCCTCCACTTT
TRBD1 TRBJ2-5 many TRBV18 CASSKGQEETQYF TGTGCCAGCTCAAAAGGACAGGAAGAGACCCAGTACTTC
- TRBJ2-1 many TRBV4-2 CASSQEGTLGGNEQFF TGTGCCAGCAGCCAAGAGGGGACATTAGGAGGCAATGAGCAGTTCTTC
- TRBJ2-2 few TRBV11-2 CASSFRRGNTGELFF TGTGCCAGCAGCTTTAGGCGGGGGAACACCGGGGAGCTGTTTTTT
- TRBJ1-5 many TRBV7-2 CASSPSSNQPQHF TGTGCCAGCAGCCCTTCTAGCAATCAGCCCCAGCATTTT
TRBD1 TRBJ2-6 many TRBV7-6 CASRQGYSGANVLTF TGTGCCAGCAGACAGGGGTACTCTGGGGCCAACGTCCTGACTTTC
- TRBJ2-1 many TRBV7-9 CASSLSAGTYNEQFF TGTGCCAGCAGCTTATCCGCGGGGACCTACAATGAGCAGTTCTTC
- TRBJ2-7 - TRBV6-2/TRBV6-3 CASSSGREQYF TGTGCCAGCAGTTCAGGGAGGGAGCAGTACTTC
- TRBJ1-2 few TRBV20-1 CSARDAEGARPSGYTF TGCAGTGCTAGAGATGCGGAGGGAGCACGCCCCTCTGGCTACACCTTC
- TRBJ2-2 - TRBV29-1 CSVRTANTGELFF TGCAGCGTTCGGACAGCGAACACCGGGGAGCTGTTTTTT
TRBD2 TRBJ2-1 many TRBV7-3 CASSRPGLAGEQFF TGTGCCAGCAGCCGCCCTGGACTAGCTGGTGAGCAGTTCTTC
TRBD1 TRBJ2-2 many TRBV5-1 CASSYRGHGTGELFF TGCGCCAGCAGCTACAGGGGGCACGGGACCGGGGAGCTGTTTTTT
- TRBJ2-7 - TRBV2 CASRGNEQYF TGTGCCAGCCGTGGGAACGAGCAGTACTTC
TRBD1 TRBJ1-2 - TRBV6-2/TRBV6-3 CASSYSSGQIYGYTF TGTGCCAGCAGTTACTCTTCGGGACAGATATATGGCTACACCTTC
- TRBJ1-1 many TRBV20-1 CSARGDRLLGEAFF TGCAGTGCTAGAGGTGACCGGTTATTGGGTGAAGCTTTCTTT
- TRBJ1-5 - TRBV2 CASNDRSNQPQHF TGTGCCAGCAATGACAGGAGCAATCAGCCCCAGCATTTT
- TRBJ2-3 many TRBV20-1 CSASLGATTDTQYF TGCAGTGCTAGCTTAGGGGCAACCACAGATACGCAGTATTTT
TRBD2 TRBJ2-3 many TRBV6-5 CASSYSIPRGAGGADTQYF TGTGCCAGCAGTTACTCGATCCCCCGAGGAGCGGGAGGTGCAGATACGCAGTATTTT
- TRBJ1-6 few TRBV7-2 CASSPGNSPLHF TGTGCCAGCAGCCCAGGGAACTCACCCCTCCACTTT
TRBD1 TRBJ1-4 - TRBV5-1 CASSLQTGPEKLFF TGCGCCAGCAGCTTGCAGACAGGGCCTGAAAAACTGTTTTTT
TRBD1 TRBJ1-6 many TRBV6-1 CASSEVTGGAYFAPLHF TGTGCCAGCAGTGAAGTGACAGGGGGCGCGTATTTTGCACCCCTCCACTTT
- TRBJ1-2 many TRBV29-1 CSVETRMSNYGYTF TGCAGCGTGGAGACAAGGATGTCTAACTATGGCTACACCTTC
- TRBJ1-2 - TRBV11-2 CASSPVRTPSYGYTF TGTGCCAGCAGCCCCGTCAGGACACCTTCATATGGCTACACCTTC
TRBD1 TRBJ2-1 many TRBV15 CATSRITGGSYNEQFF TGTGCCACCAGCAGAATCACAGGGGGGAGCTACAATGAGCAGTTCTTC
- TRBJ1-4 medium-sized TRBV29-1 CSVLRNEKLFF TGCAGCGTTTTGAGGAATGAAAAACTGTTTTTT
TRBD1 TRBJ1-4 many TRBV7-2 CASSPGQGRNEKLFF TGTGCCAGCAGCCCTGGACAGGGTAGGAATGAAAAACTGTTTTTT
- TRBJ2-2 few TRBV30 CAWRLTGNTGELFF TGTGCCTGGAGACTAACAGGGAACACCGGGGAGCTGTTTTTT
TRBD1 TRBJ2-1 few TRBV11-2 CASSLGPGGNEQFF TGTGCCAGCAGCTTAGGCCCAGGGGGCAATGAGCAGTTCTTC
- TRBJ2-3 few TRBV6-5 CASSYSLGQSADTQYF TGTGCCAGCAGTTACTCTTTGGGGCAGTCCGCAGATACGCAGTATTTT
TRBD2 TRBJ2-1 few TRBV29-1 CSVYWREGPEQFF TGCAGCGTTTATTGGCGGGAGGGCCCGGAGCAGTTCTTC
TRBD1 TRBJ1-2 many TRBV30 CAWSFGQGVVGYTF TGTGCCTGGAGTTTTGGACAGGGGGTGGTTGGCTACACCTTC
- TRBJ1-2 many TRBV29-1 CSVGGQIYGYTF TGCAGCGTTGGGGGACAAATCTATGGCTACACCTTC
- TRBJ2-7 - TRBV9 CASSVGSNPYEQYF TGTGCCAGCAGCGTAGGATCTAATCCCTACGAGCAGTACTTC
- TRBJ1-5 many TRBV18 CASSPLGDQPQHF TGTGCCAGCTCACCATTGGGGGACCAGCCCCAGCATTTT
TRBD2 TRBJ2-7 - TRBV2 CASSERLAGFYEQYF TGTGCCAGCAGTGAAAGGCTAGCGGGATTCTACGAGCAGTACTTC
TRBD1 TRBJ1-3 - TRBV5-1 CASSWDRSGNTIYF TGCGCCAGCAGCTGGGACAGGTCTGGAAACACCATATATTTT
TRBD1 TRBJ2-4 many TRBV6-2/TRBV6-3 CASSYRGQPNIQYF TGTGCCAGCAGTTACCGGGGACAGCCAAACATTCAGTACTTC
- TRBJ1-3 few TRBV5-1 CASSFASGNTIYF TGCGCCAGCAGCTTTGCCTCTGGAAACACCATATATTTT
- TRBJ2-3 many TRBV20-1 CSARLGAGGDTQYF TGCAGTGCTAGACTGGGGGCCGGGGGAGATACGCAGTATTTT
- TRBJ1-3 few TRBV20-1 CSAQGRGDTIYF TGCAGTGCCCAGGGCAGGGGTGACACCATATATTTT